These T cell receptor beta chains were read from a single sample in a study of radiotherapy plus CTLA-4 blockade in lung cancer. Here immunoSEQ multiplex PCR was the method, and the copy in TCRdb shows in-frame clones only, minus some. The sample carries tens of thousands of clones, about 80% recorded once. The sequencing used peripheral blood, collected from a patient treated with radiotherapy plus ipilimumab. The origin of the receptors is a human donor with non-small cell lung cancer who had stable disease on radiotherapy plus ipilimumab. CDR3s include the opening cysteine and the closing phenylalanine or tryptophan. Fields, in order: J gene, V gene, D gene, clone size, CDR3 DNA, CDR3 protein. D genes are given only for firm matches. Only some rows state a clone size, as once, few, many or a class for expanded clones.

TRBJ1-2 TRBV5-1 TRBD1 . TGCGCCAGCAGCTTGCAACAGACAGGGCATGGCTACACCTTC CASSLQQTGHGYTF
TRBJ2-7 TRBV5-6 . . TGTGCCAGCAGCCCCATTGGCTCTATTGAGCAGTACTTC CASSPIGSIEQYF
TRBJ1-6 TRBV6-5 . . TGTGCCAGCAGTTATCTGACAGTGGGACCTAATTCACCCCTCCACTTT CASSYLTVGPNSPLHF
TRBJ2-5 TRBV5-4 TRBD2 few TGTGCCAGCAGCCTAGCGGGCGAGCAAGAGACCCAGTACTTC CASSLAGEQETQYF
TRBJ1-2 TRBV14 . . TGTGCCAGCAGCCGCGGATTGGACTATGGCTACACCTTC CASSRGLDYGYTF
TRBJ2-1 TRBV13 . . TGTGCCAGCAGCGCAACTTTAAATGAGCAGTTCTTC CASSATLNEQFF
TRBJ1-1 TRBV19 . . TGTGCCAGTAACAAAGCGGTTGGAGGCGCTGAAGCTTTCTTT CASNKAVGGAEAFF
TRBJ2-3 TRBV7-2 TRBD2 . TGTGCCAGCACCTCCACAGGACTAGTCTTTACAGATACGCAGTATTTT CASTSTGLVFTDTQYF
TRBJ1-2 TRBV18 . few TGTGCCAGCTCACCCGAGGGCAGAGACGCTAACTATGGCTACACCTTC CASSPEGRDANYGYTF
TRBJ2-2 TRBV10-3 TRBD2 . TGTGCCATCCATGAGACTAGCGGAAACACCGGGGAGCTGTTTTTT CAIHETSGNTGELFF
TRBJ1-5 TRBV6-5 . . TGTGCCAGCAGTTATGACAGCCTCAATCAGCCCCAGCATTTT CASSYDSLNQPQHF
TRBJ1-2 TRBV6-1 . once TGTGCCAGCAGTGAGCAGGGTGGGATCTATGGCTACACCTTC CASSEQGGIYGYTF
TRBJ2-3 TRBV11-3 . . TGTGCCAGCAGCCTATCTGGAGGGGGCACAGATACGCAGTATTTT CASSLSGGGTDTQYF
TRBJ1-6 TRBV6-6 . few TGTGCCAGCAGTTCCCAGGGAGGTAATTCACCCCTCCACTTT CASSSQGGNSPLHF
TRBJ2-6 TRBV12-5 . once TGTGCTAGTGGGTCAACACTTACTGGGGCCAACGTCCTGACTTTC CASGSTLTGANVLTF
TRBJ2-5 TRBV5-1 TRBD1 . TGCGCCAGCAGCTTGTCGGGACAGCAAGAGACCCAGTACTTC CASSLSGQQETQYF
TRBJ1-5 TRBV28 . . TGTGCCAGCACCTCCCCAGAGGCTAGCAATCAGCCCCAGCATTTT CASTSPEASNQPQHF
TRBJ1-2 TRBV5-4 . . TGTGCCAGCAGCTTGGATGGAACAGACCCCAGGAAAACCTTC CASSLDGTDPRKTF
TRBJ1-1 TRBV6-5 . few TGTGCCAGCAGCAACGACAGAACTGAAGCTTTCTTT CASSNDRTEAFF
TRBJ2-3 TRBV10-1 . . TGCGCCAGCAGTGGAGGGACCCTCAACACAGATACGCAGTATTTT CASSGGTLNTDTQYF
TRBJ1-6 TRBV2 . . TGTGCCAGCAGGGTTTATTATAATTCACCCCTCCACTTT CASRVYYNSPLHF
TRBJ2-1 TRBV11-2 TRBD2 . TGTGCCAGCAGGGGTAGCGGGGGAATCAACAATGAGCAGTTCTTC CASRGSGGINNEQFF
TRBJ2-6 TRBV14 . . TGTGCCAGCAGCCAAGATCTTTTGGCTTCTGGGGCCAACGTCCTGACTTTC CASSQDLLASGANVLTF
TRBJ1-2 TRBV14 . . TGTGCCAGCAGCCAAGGAACAGGCTATGGCTACACCTTC CASSQGTGYGYTF
TRBJ2-2 TRBV15 TRBD1 once TGTGCCACCAGCAGAAAAGGTGGACAGGGGTACACCGGGGAGCTGTTTTTT CATSRKGGQGYTGELFF
TRBJ2-1 TRBV9 . few TGTGCCAGCAGCGTAGAAATGGGTAGGCTGGGGGTTAAGCAGTTCTTC CASSVEMGRLGVKQFF
TRBJ2-2 TRBV12-5 . . TGTGCTAGTGGTGCGCTGAACACCGGGGAGCTGTTTTTT CASGALNTGELFF
TRBJ2-1 TRBV19 TRBD1 few TGTGCCACTAATCTCGGGACAGGGGGGCACAATGAGCAGTTCTTC CATNLGTGGHNEQFF
TRBJ2-6 TRBV5-1 . once TGCGCCAGCAGCATGTGGGACACCTGGCTCTCTGGGGCCAACGTCCTGACTTTC CASSMWDTWLSGANVLTF
TRBJ1-2 TRBV19 TRBD1 . TGTGCCAGTAGGTTCGGACAGGGCGGCTACACCTTC CASRFGQGGYTF
TRBJ1-2 TRBV5-6 TRBD1 . TGTGCCAGCAGCCCCCCGGGACAGGGGAACTATGGCTACACCTTC CASSPPGQGNYGYTF
TRBJ1-2 TRBV18 . . TGTGCCAGCTCACCCACAGGGTGGGACGGCTACACCTTC CASSPTGWDGYTF
TRBJ2-3 TRBV9 TRBD1 . TGTGCCAGCAGCGTAGAGATTGGGACAGGGACGGTAACAGATACGCAGTATTTT CASSVEIGTGTVTDTQYF
TRBJ1-1 TRBV7-6 . . TGTGCCAGCAGCCCAGGGGACCCTCAGAACACTGAAGCTTTCTTT CASSPGDPQNTEAFF
TRBJ1-2 TRBV18 . few TGTGCCAGCTCACCACCGGGGGGGAGTATCTATGGCTACACCTTC CASSPPGGSIYGYTF
TRBJ1-6 TRBV5-4 . . TGTGCCAGCAGCCTCAGTAGGACGAATTCACCCCTCCACTTT CASSLSRTNSPLHF
TRBJ1-6 TRBV5-6 TRBD1 few TGTGCCAGCAGCTGGGGCAGGGGGGGTTCACCCCTCCACTTT CASSWGRGGSPLHF
TRBJ1-4 TRBV5-1 . . TGCGCCAGCAGCTCTGGGTCGGGGGGACTGGGTGAAAAACTGTTTTTT CASSSGSGGLGEKLFF
TRBJ1-6 TRBV5-4 TRBD1 . TGTGCCAGCAGTCGGGACAGGGCGAATTCACCCCTCCACTTT CASSRDRANSPLHF
TRBJ2-6 TRBV6-5 . . TGTGCCAGCAGTGCCTCAATCTCTGGGGCCAACGTCCTGACTTTC CASSASISGANVLTF
TRBJ1-1 TRBV6-5 . . TGTGCCAGCAGGCGCATTGCAGTCCAAAGGACTGAAGCTTTCTTT CASRRIAVQRTEAFF
TRBJ1-2 TRBV28 TRBD1 once TGTGCCAGCAGCCGACAGGGGTCAGGGGGCTACACCTTC CASSRQGSGGYTF
TRBJ2-3 TRBV6-1 TRBD2 few TGTGCCAGCAGTGAAGGGACTAGCGGGGGTAATACGCAGTATTTT CASSEGTSGGNTQYF
TRBJ2-7 TRBV18 . . TGTGCCAGCTCACCCGCGGAGGGGAACTACGAGCAGTACTTC CASSPAEGNYEQYF
TRBJ2-7 TRBV19 . . TGTGCCAGTAATGGGGGGCCCTACGAGCAGTACTTC CASNGGPYEQYF
TRBJ2-3 TRBV9 . few TGTGCCAGCAGCGTAGGGTCAGGGGGGATCGTGGATACGCAGTATTTT CASSVGSGGIVDTQYF
TRBJ2-7 TRBV6-5 . . TGTGCCAGCAGTTACGGACAGTCAGGCACTTACGAGCAGTACTTC CASSYGQSGTYEQYF
TRBJ1-1 TRBV6-6 . . TGTGCCAGCAGTTACTCGAGGTCAGGGGCAGGGGAGGAAGCTTTCTTT CASSYSRSGAGEEAFF
TRBJ1-1 TRBV30 . once TGTGCAAGGGAGAAGGACATGAACACTGAAGCTTTCTTT CAREKDMNTEAFF
TRBJ1-2 TRBV4-3 . once TGCGCCAGCAGCCTGGGACCGCACTACGGCTACACCTTC CASSLGPHYGYTF
TRBJ2-7 TRBV7-8 TRBD1 . TGTGCCAGCAGCTTAGCCGGGGACAGGGGGGACGAGCAGTACTTC CASSLAGDRGDEQYF
TRBJ1-5 TRBV5-1 . few TGCGCCAGCAGCTTGGAGGGCCATAGCAATCAGCCCCAGCATTTT CASSLEGHSNQPQHF